The clone carrying this TCR beta chain was seen ten or more times. Staff drew 8 to 10 milliliters of peripheral blood from each donor. V was cut by 4 bases and J by 5 bases, with 14 bases left in between. The germline V gene encodes CDR1 DFQATT and CDR2 SNEGSKA (reference sequence). The CDR3 is made up of 13 amino acids. These data come from a study of blood T cells in healthy people across ages. Combining a sample-barcoded 5' primer with a J-beta primer mix, a second PCR ran for roughly 7 to 11 cycles. TCRdb redid the calling of the 5' RACE reads with MiXCR, one entry per CDR3 protein. Among about 1.6 million distinct CDR3 sequences listed, around 35% were seen once.

Sequenced: blood. The clonotype originates from a woman aged 25 to 39 in good health. This chain uses TRBV20-1 with TRBJ2-5; D is unresolved. The CDR3 loop is CSAKSLRSETQYF. The DNA for the CDR3 is TGCAGTGCTAAGAGTTTGAGGTCCGAGACCCAGTACTTC.